Listed here are 9 T cell receptor beta chains from one sample, sequenced in a study of CD8 T cells in Susac syndrome (dated by TCRdb to between 2019 and 2020). Library method: the immunoSEQ multiplex PCR assay. RNA was extracted using the RNeasy kit, and about 0.5 to 1 microgram was reverse transcribed with random hexamers. TCRdb redid the processing of the public reads, applying fastp at Q25 and MiXCR, and retained in-frame beta chains. Rows with a matching CDR3 protein are joined into one entry that keeps the most common DNA and genes. The sample data list 140,000 or so distinct CDR3 sequences, and approximately 94% of these were observed just once. The ten largest account for 0.07% to 0.1% of the sample. Material for sequencing was CD4+ T cells from PBMCs. These receptors all come from a human donor in good health.

The chain uses TRBV6-6 and TRBJ2-1, with 8 bases that match TRBD2. J lost 3 bases, V lost 6 bases, and 10 bases had no gene match. The CDR3 spans 16 residues. Germline-derived CDR1 and CDR2 are MNHNY and SVGAGI (reference sequence). CDR3 residues: CASSQRGGLVYNEQFF. In nucleotides, the CDR3 is TGTGCCAGCAGCCAACGAGGGGGACTAGTCTACAATGAGCAGTTCTTC.

The chain combines TRBV24-1 with TRBJ2-3; 13 nucleotides agree with TRBD2. The J segment lost 5 bases and the V segment lost 4 bases, leaving 5 bases of the junction unmatched. The CDR3 length is 16 residues. Germline V gene lookup returns CDR1 KGHDR and CDR2 SFDVKD. CDR3: CATSDPGLAGLDTQYF. The CDR3 DNA reads TGTGCCACCAGTGACCCGGGACTAGCGGGGTTAGATACGCAGTATTTT.

The rearrangement joins TRBV6-5 to TRBJ2-7; D is undetermined. The CDR3 has 12 residues. V was pared by 6 bases and J by 3 bases, with 9 bases between. Germline lookup yields CDR1 MNHEY and CDR2 SVGAGI. This CDR3 is CASRSANYEQYF. CDR3 bases: TGTGCCAGCAGATCCGCAAACTACGAGCAGTACTTC.

This chain uses TRBV7-9 with TRBJ2-3, with 7 positions matching TRBD2. CDR1 is SEHNR and CDR2 is FQNEAQ in the germline V gene (reference sequence). Losses at the gene ends were 5 bases for V and 6 bases for J; bases not matched to a gene: 2. The CDR3 extends over 12 amino acids. The CDR3, as DNA: TGTGCCAGCAGCCCTAGCGGTGATACGCAGTATTTT. This translates into CASSPSGDTQYF.

The gene calls are TRBV15 and TRBJ1-5; tentative D call: TRBD1 (5 bases). The germline V and J ends were trimmed by 0 bases and 0 bases, with 15 bases remaining between them. The CDR3 sequence is 18 residues long. The germline CDR1 and CDR2 sequences are LNHNV and YYDKDF (reference sequence). This chain's CDR3 is CATSRDPENRYSNQPQHF. As DNA, the CDR3 is TGTGCCACCAGCAGAGATCCGGAAAACAGGTATAGCAATCAGCCCCAGCATTTT.

The V gene is TRBV11-1, the J gene TRBJ2-1; D not certain. Deletions cut 2 bases from V and 9 bases from J, with 5 bases between. The CDR3 totals 11 residues. Per germline, CDR1 SGHAT and CDR2 FQDESV (reference sequence). The CDR3 sequence is CASSLLSEQFF. The CDR3 nucleotides read TGTGCCAGCAGCTTATTAAGTGAGCAGTTCTTC.

This chain joins TRBV5-1 and TRBJ1-1; D possibly corresponds to TRBD1 (6 bases). Germline V CDR1 and CDR2: SGHRS, YFSETQ. This CDR3 is 16 amino acids long. Trimming removed 4 bases from V and 4 bases from J, with 20 bases in between. The CDR3 nucleotides are TGCGCCAGCAGCCGCATTTTTACAGGGCTGGGCACTGAAGCTTTCTTT. It translates to CASSRIFTGLGTEAFF.

This clonotype was seen only once. V gene TRBV25-1 combines with J gene TRBJ1-2; 8 bases fit TRBD1. This CDR3 region has 16 residues. The V gene end was trimmed by 5 bases and the J gene end by 4 bases; junction bases not matched to a gene: 12. Germline values: CDR1 MGHDK, CDR2 SYGVNS. The CDR3 coding sequence is TGTGCCAGCAGTCCCTACTCACCTCAGGGGGCCTATGGCTACACCTTC. This encodes CASSPYSPQGAYGYTF.

The J gene is TRBJ1-4, the V gene TRBV5-6; 8 bases fit TRBD1. Germline V gene lookup returns CDR1 SGHDT and CDR2 YYEEEE. J gave up 7 bases and V 0 bases, and 2 bases lay outside the gene matches. CDR3 size: 14 residues. As DNA, the CDR3 is TGTGCCAGCAGCTTGGGACAGGGGTTTGAAAAACTGTTTTTT. Amino acid sequence: CASSLGQGFEKLFF.